There are many counts of the clone carrying this TCR beta chain. Its cognate antigen is unknown. To make TCR beta libraries, researchers used iRepertoire HTBI primers and Arm-PCR of CDR3 regions. One entry per CDR3 protein, called by TCRdb with MiXCR from the multiplex PCR reads. Of approximately 360,000 distinct CDR3 sequences listed, approximately 25% are singletons. Looked up from germline, CDR1 is SGHAT and CDR2 is FQNNGV. V was clipped by 4 bases and J by 3 bases, with 15 bases between them. This CDR3 region has 15 residues. These data are taken from a study of regulatory T cells in long-lasting Graves disease. Study-level points and caveats: Results may be inaccurate due to the small sample size.

The time point: persistent/refractory GD, antithyroid drugs over 5 years with positive TRAb. PBMC RNA served as the TCR library source. It was by American Thyroid Association guidelines that Graves' disease was diagnosed. The clonotype originates from a woman aged 40-49 years with Graves disease. The gene calls are TRBV11-2 and TRBJ1-2; D uncertain. Sequences were derived from peripheral blood mononuclear cells (PBMCs), sampled when the disease was refractory, from a patient treated with antithyroid drugs. CDR3 sequence: CASSSHFASHYGYTF. The CDR3 bases are TGTGCCAGCAGCTCCCATTTCGCCAGCCACTATGGCTACACCTTC.